This T cell receptor (beta chain) derives from a study of low-dose radiotherapy and immunotherapy resistance in tumors. Turning to the study itself: Cohort 2's total reached 13 Gy over 26 weeks, at 1 Gy per fraction every two weeks.

With TRAV- and TRBV-specific primers, first-strand cDNA was made, covering the alpha and beta chains. Both a constant-region primer and a V-primer adapter served to amplify TCRs across 15 to 25 PCR cycles. Each CDR3 protein gets one entry after TCRdb re-called the reads with MiXCR. This sample has tens of thousands of distinct CDR3 sequences, with roughly 31% found just once. This clonotype has ten or more counts. Germline CDR1 and CDR2: DFQATT and SNEGSKA (reference sequence). This CDR3 is built from 14 residues. Trimming shortened V by 0 bases and J by 2 bases, and 8 bases separated the two germline ends. As for time point: before trial treatment.

The source material was PBMCs, sampled before treatment. The sequence was collected from a male donor with gallbladder cancer. The chain uses TRBV20-1 and TRBJ1-3; D unclear. The CDR3 sequence is CSARERLAGNTIYF. The CDR3 region has the DNA TGCAGTGCTAGAGAAAGGCTTGCTGGAAACACCATATATTTT.